This is a list of T cell receptor beta chains from one sample in a study of blood T cell repertoires in COVID-19. Sequencing was performed with immunoSEQ multiplex PCR; in TCRdb, only in-frame clones are kept and a portion is missing. The profile shows about 280,000 clones, roughly 85% of them singletons. What was sequenced was PBMCs or T cells enriched from blood (not recorded which). All receptors derive from a woman in her forties who had recovered from COVID-19. CDR3s include the opening cysteine and the closing phenylalanine or tryptophan. A D gene is named only where the DNA matches it firmly. Size values are once, few and many counts, or a class for expanded clones, and some rows have none.

j_call: TRBJ2-7; clone_size: few; v_call: TRBV3-1/TRBV3-2; d_call: .; cdr3_nt: TGTGCCAGCAGCCCCAGGGGCACATTCGAGCAGTACTTC; cdr3_aa: CASSPRGTFEQYF
j_call: TRBJ1-1; clone_size: .; v_call: TRBV9; d_call: TRBD1; cdr3_nt: TGTGCCAGCAGCCCCCGGAGGGGGCCTACTGAAGCTTTCTTT; cdr3_aa: CASSPRRGPTEAFF
j_call: TRBJ2-7; clone_size: .; v_call: TRBV20-1; d_call: .; cdr3_nt: TGCAGTGCTAGTTCGCGATACGAGCAGTACTTC; cdr3_aa: CSASSRYEQYF
j_call: TRBJ2-1; clone_size: few; v_call: TRBV9; d_call: .; cdr3_nt: TGTGCCAGCAGCGCGGGGGGCGGGAGCGGGGTGGATGAGCAGTTCTTC; cdr3_aa: CASSAGGGSGVDEQFF
j_call: TRBJ1-2; clone_size: .; v_call: TRBV6-5; d_call: TRBD1; cdr3_nt: TGTGCCAGCAGAACCGGGACAGATTATGGCTACACCTTC; cdr3_aa: CASRTGTDYGYTF
j_call: TRBJ2-5; clone_size: .; v_call: TRBV7-7; d_call: TRBD2; cdr3_nt: TGTGCTAGCAGCTTAGGAGCGGGAGGAAGAGAGACCCAGTACTTC; cdr3_aa: CASSLGAGGRETQYF
j_call: TRBJ1-1; clone_size: .; v_call: TRBV29-1; d_call: .; cdr3_nt: TGCAGTGCGAGCCGACTACTCATGAACACTGAAGCTTTCTTT; cdr3_aa: CSASRLLMNTEAFF
j_call: TRBJ2-7; clone_size: .; v_call: TRBV7-9; d_call: TRBD2; cdr3_nt: TGTGCCAGCATCTTAGCGGGAGGGCCCGCGGTCAACGAGCAGTACTTC; cdr3_aa: CASILAGGPAVNEQYF
j_call: TRBJ2-7; clone_size: .; v_call: TRBV5-4; d_call: .; cdr3_nt: TGTGCCAGCAGCGGGCCCCCCGGGGGCGAGCAGTACTTC; cdr3_aa: CASSGPPGGEQYF
j_call: TRBJ2-2; clone_size: .; v_call: TRBV4-3; d_call: .; cdr3_nt: TGCGCCAGCAGTCCCTCCCGACAGAACACCGGGGAGCTGTTTTTT; cdr3_aa: CASSPSRQNTGELFF